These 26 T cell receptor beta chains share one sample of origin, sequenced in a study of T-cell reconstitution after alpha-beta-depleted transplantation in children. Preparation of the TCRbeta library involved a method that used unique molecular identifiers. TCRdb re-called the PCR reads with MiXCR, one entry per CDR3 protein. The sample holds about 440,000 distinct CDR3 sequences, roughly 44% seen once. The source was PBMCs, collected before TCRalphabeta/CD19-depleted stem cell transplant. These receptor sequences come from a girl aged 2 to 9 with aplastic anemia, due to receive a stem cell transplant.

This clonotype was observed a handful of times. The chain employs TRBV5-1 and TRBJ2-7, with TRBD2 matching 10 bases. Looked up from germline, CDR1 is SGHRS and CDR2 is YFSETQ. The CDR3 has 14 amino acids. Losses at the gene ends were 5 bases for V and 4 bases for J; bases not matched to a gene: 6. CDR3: CASRPASGGYEQYF. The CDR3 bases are TGCGCCAGCAGACCGGCTAGCGGGGGATACGAGCAGTACTTC. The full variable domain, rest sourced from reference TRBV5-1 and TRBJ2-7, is KAGVTQTPRYLIKTRGQQVTLSCSPISGHRSVSWYQQTPGQGLQFLFEYFSETQRNKGNFPGRFSGRQFSNSRSEMNVSTLELGDSALYLCASRPASGGYEQYFGPGTRLTVT.

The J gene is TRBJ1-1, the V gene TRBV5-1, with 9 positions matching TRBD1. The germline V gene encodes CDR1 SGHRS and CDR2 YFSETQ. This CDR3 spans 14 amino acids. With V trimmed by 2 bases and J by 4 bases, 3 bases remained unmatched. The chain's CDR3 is CASSFKDRGTEAFF. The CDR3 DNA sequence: TGCGCCAGCAGCTTTAAGGACAGGGGCACTGAAGCTTTCTTT.

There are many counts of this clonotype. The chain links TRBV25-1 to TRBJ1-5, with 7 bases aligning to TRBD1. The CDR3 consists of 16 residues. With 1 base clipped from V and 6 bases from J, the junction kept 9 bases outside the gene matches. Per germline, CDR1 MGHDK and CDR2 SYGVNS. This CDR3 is CASSESGQNWGQPQHF. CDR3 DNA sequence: TGTGCCAGCAGTGAATCGGGACAGAACTGGGGTCAGCCCCAGCATTTT.

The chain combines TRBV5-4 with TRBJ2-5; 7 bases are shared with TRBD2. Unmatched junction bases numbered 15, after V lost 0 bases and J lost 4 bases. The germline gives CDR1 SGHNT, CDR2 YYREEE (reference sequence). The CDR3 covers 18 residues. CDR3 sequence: CASSLGGMVLAAGETQYF. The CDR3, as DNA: TGTGCCAGCAGCTTGGGGGGAATGGTGCTAGCGGCCGGAGAGACCCAGTACTTC.

The CDR3 loop reads CSAITPQVGRGDTQYF. The DNA for the CDR3 is TGCAGTGCTATAACCCCCCAAGTCGGCAGAGGAGATACGCAGTATTTT. The V gene is TRBV20-1, the J gene TRBJ2-3, with unresolved D. The CDR3 is made up of 16 amino acids. Trimming removed 4 bases at V and 5 bases at J, with 22 bases between. Germline assignment: CDR1 DFQATT and CDR2 SNEGSKA (reference sequence).

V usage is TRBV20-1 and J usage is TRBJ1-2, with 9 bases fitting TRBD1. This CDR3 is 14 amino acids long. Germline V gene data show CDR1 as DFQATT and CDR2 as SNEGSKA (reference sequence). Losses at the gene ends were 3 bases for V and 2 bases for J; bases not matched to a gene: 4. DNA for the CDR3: TGCAGTGCTAGCTACGGGACAGGGAACTATGGCTACACCTTC. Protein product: CSASYGTGNYGYTF.

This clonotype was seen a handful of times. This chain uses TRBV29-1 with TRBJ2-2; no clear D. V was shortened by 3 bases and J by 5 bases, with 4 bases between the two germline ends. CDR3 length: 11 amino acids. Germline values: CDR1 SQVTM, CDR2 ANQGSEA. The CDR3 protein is CSVDRTGELFF. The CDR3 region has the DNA TGCAGCGTTGACAGAACCGGGGAGCTGTTTTTT.

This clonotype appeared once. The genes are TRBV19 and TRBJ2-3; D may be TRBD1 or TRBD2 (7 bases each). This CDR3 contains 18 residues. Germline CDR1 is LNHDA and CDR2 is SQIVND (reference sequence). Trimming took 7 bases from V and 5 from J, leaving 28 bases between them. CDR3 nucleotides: TGTGCCAGTACGACTAAATGGGGTGTGACAGGGAGGGGAGATACGCAGTATTTT. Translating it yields CASTTKWGVTGRGDTQYF.

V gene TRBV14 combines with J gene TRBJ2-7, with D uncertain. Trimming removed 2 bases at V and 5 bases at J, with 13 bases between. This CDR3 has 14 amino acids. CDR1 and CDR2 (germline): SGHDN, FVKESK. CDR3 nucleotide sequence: TGTGCCAGCAGCCAACTACGCGGTACCCACGAGCAGTACTTC. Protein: CASSQLRGTHEQYF.

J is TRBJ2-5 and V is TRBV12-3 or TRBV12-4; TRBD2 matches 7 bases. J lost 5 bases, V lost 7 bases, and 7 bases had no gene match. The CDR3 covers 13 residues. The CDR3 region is CASTDPGRETQYF. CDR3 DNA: TGTGCCAGCACCGACCCCGGGAGGGAGACCCAGTACTTC.

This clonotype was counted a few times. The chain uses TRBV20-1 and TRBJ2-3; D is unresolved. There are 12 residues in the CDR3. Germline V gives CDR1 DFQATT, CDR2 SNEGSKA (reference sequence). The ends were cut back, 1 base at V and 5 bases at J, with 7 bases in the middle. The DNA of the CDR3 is TGCAGTGCTAGAGGGAGAATAGATACGCAGTATTTT. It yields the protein CSARGRIDTQYF.

The CDR3 coding sequence is TGCAGTGCTAGTCGCCGGGAGGGCCCGGATACGCAGTATTTT. Translation gives CSASRREGPDTQYF. The chain has TRBV20-1 and TRBJ2-3; 8 positions match TRBD2. Germline V gene lookup returns CDR1 DFQATT and CDR2 SNEGSKA (reference sequence). The trim removed 3 bases at V and 6 bases at J, leaving 8 bases unmatched. This CDR3 comprises 14 residues.

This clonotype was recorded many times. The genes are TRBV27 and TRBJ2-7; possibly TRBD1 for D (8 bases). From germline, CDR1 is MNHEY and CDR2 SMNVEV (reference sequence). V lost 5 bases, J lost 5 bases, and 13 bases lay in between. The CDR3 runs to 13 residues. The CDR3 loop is CASSGQGGNEQYF. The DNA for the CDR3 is TGTGCCAGCAGTGGACAGGGAGGGAACGAGCAGTACTTC.

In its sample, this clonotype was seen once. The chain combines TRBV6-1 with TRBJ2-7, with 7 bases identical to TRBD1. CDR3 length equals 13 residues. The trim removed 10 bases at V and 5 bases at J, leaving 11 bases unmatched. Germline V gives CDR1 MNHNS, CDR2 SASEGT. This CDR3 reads CATRYNTGDEQYF. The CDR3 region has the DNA TGTGCCACCCGGTACAATACAGGGGACGAGCAGTACTTC.

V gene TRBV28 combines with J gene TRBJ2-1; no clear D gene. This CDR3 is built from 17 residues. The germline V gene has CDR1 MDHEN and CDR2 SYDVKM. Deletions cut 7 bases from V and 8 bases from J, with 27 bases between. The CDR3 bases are TGTGCCAGCACCCCTCCCGCGGCAGGAAGCTTAAGGGATGAGCAGTTCTTC. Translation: CASTPPAAGSLRDEQFF.

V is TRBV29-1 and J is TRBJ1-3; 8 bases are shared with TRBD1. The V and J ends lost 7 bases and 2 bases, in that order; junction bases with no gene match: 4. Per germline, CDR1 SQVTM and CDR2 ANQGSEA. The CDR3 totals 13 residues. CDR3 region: CSGQGRAGNTIYF. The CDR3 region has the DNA TGCAGCGGACAGGGGAGAGCTGGAAACACCATATATTTT.

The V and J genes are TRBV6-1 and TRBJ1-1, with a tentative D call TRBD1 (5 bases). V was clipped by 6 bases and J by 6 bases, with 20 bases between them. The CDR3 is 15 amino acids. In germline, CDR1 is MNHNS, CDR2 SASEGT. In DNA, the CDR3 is TGTGCCAGCAGGGCTCCGGGCAGGGTCGTGTCTGAAGCTTTCTTT. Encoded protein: CASRAPGRVVSEAFF.

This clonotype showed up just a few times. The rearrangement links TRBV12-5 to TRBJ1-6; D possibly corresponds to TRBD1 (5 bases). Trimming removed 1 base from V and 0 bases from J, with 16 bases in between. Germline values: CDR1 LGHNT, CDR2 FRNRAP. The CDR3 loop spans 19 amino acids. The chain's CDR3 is CASGLEFEWDSSYNSPLHF. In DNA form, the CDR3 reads TGTGCTAGTGGTTTGGAGTTCGAATGGGACTCCTCCTATAATTCACCCCTCCACTTT.

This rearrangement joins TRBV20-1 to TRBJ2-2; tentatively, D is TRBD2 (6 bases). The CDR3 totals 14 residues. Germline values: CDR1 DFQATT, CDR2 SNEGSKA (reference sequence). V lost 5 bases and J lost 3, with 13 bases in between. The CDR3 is CSAPKSSDTGELFF. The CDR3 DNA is TGCAGTGCTCCTAAATCTAGCGACACCGGGGAGCTGTTTTTT.

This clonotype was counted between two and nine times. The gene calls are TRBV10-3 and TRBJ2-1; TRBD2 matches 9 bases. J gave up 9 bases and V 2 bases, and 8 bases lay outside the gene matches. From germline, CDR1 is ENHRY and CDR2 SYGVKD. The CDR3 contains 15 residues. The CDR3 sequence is CAISERAGGLVEQFF. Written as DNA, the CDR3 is TGTGCCATCAGTGAGCGGGCGGGAGGGCTTGTTGAGCAGTTCTTC.

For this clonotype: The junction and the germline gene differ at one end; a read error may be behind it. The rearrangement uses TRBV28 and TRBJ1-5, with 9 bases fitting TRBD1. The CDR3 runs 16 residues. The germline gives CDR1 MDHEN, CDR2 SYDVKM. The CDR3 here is CTSSLVGQGQGQPQHF. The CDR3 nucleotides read TGTACCAGCAGCCTCGTTGGACAGGGGCAGGGCCAGCCCCAGCATTTT.

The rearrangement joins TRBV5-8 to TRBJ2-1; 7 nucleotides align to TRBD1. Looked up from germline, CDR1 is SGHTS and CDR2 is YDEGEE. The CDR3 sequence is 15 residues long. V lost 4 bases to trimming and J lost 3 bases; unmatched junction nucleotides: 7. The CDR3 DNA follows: TGTGCCAGCAGCCCGGGACAGTCCGGCTACAATGAGCAGTTCTTC. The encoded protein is CASSPGQSGYNEQFF.

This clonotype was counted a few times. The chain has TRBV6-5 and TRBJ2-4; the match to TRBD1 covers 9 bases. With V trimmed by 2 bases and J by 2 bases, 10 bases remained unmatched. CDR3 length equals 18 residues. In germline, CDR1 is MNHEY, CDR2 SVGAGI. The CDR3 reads CASSYTSPGTGTKNIQYF. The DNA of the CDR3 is TGTGCCAGCAGTTACACGAGTCCCGGGACAGGGACCAAAAACATTCAGTACTTC.

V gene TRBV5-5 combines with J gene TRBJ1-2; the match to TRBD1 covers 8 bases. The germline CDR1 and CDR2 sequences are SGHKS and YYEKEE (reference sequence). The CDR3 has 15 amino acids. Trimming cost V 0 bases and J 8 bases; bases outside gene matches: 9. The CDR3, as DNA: TGTGCCAGCAGCTTGGAGGGACAGGCCCCTCACGGCTACACCTTC. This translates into CASSLEGQAPHGYTF.

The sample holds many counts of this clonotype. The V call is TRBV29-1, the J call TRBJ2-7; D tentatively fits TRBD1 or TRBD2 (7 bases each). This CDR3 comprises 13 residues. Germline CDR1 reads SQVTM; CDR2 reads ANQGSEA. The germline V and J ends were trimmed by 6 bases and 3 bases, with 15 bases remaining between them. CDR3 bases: TGCAGCGTGATGACAGGGAGGGTCTACGAGCAGTACTTC. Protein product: CSVMTGRVYEQYF.

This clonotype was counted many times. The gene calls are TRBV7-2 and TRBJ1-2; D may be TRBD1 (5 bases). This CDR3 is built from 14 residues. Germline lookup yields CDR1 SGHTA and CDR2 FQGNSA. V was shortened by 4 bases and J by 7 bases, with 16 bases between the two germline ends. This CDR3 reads CASSSQRGPLGYTF. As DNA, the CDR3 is TGTGCCAGCAGCTCCCAAAGGGGCCCCCTTGGCTACACCTTC.